This TCR beta chain was found in a study of T cell repertoires in cytomegalovirus infection. Study information: Matching HLA type and CMV infection were both indicated by public TCR beta signatures. Study-wide results and caveats: It was HLA-C-restricted CMV-specific TCR beta clonotypes that dominated the response ex vivo.

Via MiXCR, TCRdb re-called the reads, giving one row per CDR3 protein. The sample has around 900,000 distinct CDR3 sequences; approximately 30% are singletons. Details on this clonotype: Its antigen remains unknown.

V was cut by 8 bases and J by 8 bases, with 9 bases left in between. Germline V CDR1 and CDR2: MNHEY, SMNVEV (reference sequence). This CDR3 is 10 amino acids long. The TCR originated in a human donor in good health (CMV status not recorded). Some clones in this sample may be carry-over from other donors' samples. Sequencing was performed on cultured CD8+ T cells from PBMCs, taken from culture after CMV antigen stimulation. This sequence joins TRBV27 and TRBJ1-2; D is perhaps TRBD1 (5 bases). This CDR3 is CASCGGGYTF. The CDR3 nucleotides read TGTGCCAGCTGCGGGGGAGGCTACACCTTC.